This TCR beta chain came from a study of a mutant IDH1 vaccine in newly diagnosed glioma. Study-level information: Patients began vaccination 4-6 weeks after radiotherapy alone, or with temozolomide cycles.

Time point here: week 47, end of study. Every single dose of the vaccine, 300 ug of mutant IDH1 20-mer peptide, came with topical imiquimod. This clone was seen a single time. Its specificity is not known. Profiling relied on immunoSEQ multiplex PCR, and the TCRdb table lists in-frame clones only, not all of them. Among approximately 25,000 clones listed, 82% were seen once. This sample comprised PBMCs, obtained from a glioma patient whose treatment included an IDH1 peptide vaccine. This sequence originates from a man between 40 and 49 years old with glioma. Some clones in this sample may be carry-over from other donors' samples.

Here the CDR3 DNA reads TGCAGCGTTGGGCAGTCGGCGGAGACCCAGTACTTC. Translating it yields CSVGQSAETQYF. The V gene is TRBV29-1, the J gene TRBJ2-5; D remains unclear. Germline CDR1 SQVTM, CDR2 ANQGSEA. The CDR3 loop spans 12 amino acids. V was clipped by 4 bases and J by 5 bases, with 11 bases between them.